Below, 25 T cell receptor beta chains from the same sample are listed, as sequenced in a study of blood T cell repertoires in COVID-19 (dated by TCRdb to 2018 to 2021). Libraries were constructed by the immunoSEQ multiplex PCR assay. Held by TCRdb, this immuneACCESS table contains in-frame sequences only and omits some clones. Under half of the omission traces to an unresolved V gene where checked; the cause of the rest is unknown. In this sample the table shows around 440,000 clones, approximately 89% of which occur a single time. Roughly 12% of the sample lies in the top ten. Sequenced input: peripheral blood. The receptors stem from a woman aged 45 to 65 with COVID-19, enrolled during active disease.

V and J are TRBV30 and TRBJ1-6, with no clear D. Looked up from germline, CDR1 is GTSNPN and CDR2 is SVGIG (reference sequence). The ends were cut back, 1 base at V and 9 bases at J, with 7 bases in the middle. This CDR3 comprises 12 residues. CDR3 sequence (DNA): TGTGCCTGGAGTGCGGAGTCTTCACCCCTCCACTTT. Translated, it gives CAWSAESSPLHF. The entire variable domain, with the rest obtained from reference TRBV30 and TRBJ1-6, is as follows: SQTIHQWPATLVQPVGSPLSLECTVEGTSNPNLYWYRQAAGRGLQLLFYSVGIGQISSEVPQNLSASRPQDRQFILSSKKLLLSDSGFYLCAWSAESSPLHFGNGTRLTVT.

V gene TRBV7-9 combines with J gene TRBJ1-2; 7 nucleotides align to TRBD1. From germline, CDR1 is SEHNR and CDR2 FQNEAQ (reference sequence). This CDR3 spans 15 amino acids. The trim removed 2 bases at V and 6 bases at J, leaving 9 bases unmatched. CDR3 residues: CASSLRRQGHDGYTF. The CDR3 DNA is TGTGCCAGCAGCTTAAGGAGACAGGGACACGATGGCTACACCTTC.

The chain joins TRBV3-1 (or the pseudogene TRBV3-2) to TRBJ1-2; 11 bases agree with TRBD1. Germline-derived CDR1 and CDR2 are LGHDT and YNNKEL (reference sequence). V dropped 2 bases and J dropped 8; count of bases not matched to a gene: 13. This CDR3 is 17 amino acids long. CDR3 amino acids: CASSQNTDRGRLLGYTF. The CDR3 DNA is TGTGCCAGCAGCCAAAATACGGACAGGGGGCGCTTGTTGGGCTACACCTTC.

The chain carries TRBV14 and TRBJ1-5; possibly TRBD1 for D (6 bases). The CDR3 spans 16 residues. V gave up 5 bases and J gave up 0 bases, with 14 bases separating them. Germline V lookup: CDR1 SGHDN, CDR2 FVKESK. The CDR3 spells CASSNNRAYSNQPQHF. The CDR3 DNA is TGTGCCAGCAGCAATAACAGGGCGTATAGCAATCAGCCCCAGCATTTT.

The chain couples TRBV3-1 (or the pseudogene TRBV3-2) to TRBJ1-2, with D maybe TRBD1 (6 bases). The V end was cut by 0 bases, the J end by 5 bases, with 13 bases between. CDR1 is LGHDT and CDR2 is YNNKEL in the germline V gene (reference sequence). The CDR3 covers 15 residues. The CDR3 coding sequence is TGTGCCAGCAGCCAAGAGGGGACAAGGGGTTATGGCTACACCTTC. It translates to CASSQEGTRGYGYTF.

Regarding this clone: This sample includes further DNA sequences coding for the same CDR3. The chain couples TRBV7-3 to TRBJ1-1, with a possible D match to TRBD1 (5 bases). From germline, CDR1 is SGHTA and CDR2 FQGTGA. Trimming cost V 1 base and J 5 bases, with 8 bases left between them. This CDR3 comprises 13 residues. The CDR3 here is CASSLSRGTEAFF. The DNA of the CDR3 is TGTGCCAGCAGCTTAAGCCGGGGGACTGAAGCTTTCTTT.

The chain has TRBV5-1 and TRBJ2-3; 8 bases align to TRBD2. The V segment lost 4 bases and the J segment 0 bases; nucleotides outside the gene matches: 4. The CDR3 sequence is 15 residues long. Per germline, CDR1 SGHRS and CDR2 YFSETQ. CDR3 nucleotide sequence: TGCGCCAGCAGCCACGGGGGGGCTAGCACAGATACGCAGTATTTT. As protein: CASSHGGASTDTQYF.

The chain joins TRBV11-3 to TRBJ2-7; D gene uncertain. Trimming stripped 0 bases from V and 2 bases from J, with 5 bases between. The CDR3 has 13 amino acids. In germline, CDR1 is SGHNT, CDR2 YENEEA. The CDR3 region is CASSLETTYEQYF. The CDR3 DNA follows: TGTGCCAGCAGCTTAGAAACTACCTACGAGCAGTACTTC.

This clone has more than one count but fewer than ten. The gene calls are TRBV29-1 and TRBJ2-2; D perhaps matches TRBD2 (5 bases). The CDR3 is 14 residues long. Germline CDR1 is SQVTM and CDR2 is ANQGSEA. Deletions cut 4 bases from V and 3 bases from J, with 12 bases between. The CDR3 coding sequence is TGCAGCGTTGCACCCGGGGTGCACACCGGGGAGCTGTTTTTT. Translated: CSVAPGVHTGELFF.

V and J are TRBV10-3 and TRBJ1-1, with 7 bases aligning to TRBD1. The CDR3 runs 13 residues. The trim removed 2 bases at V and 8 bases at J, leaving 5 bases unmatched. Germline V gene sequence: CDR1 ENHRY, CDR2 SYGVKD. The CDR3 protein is CAISEDRDGEAFF. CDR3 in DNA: TGTGCCATCAGTGAGGACAGGGATGGGGAAGCTTTCTTT.

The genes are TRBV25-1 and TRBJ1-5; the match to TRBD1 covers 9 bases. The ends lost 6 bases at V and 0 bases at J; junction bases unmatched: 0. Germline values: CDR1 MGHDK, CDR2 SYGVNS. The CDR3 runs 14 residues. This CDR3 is CASRDRGSNQPQHF. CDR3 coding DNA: TGTGCCAGCAGGGACAGGGGTAGCAATCAGCCCCAGCATTTT.

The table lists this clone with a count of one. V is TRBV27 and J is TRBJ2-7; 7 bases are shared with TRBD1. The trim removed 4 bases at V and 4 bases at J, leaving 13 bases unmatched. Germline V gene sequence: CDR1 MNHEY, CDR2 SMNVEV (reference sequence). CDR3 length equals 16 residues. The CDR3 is CASSSAGTALGYEQYF. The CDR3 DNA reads TGTGCCAGCAGTTCCGCCGGGACAGCGCTTGGGTACGAGCAGTACTTC.

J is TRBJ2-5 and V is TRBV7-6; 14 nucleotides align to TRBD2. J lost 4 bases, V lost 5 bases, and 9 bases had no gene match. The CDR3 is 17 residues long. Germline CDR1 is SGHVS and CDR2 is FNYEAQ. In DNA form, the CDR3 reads TGTGCCAGCAGCCCAAGGACTAGCGGGGGGCCGGGAGAGACCCAGTACTTC. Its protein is CASSPRTSGGPGETQYF.

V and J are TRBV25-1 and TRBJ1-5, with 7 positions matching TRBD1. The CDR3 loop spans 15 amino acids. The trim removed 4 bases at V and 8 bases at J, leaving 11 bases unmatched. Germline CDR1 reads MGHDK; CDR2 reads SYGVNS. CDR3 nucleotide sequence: TGTGCCAGCAGTGGGAAGGGGGCGGAAAGGGAGCCCCAGCATTTT. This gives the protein CASSGKGAEREPQHF.

The CDR3 DNA is TGCGCCAGCAGCTTGGGAGAGGTCTCCACTGGAAACACCATATATTTT. Translation gives CASSLGEVSTGNTIYF. V and J are TRBV5-1 and TRBJ1-3; D not certain. Trimming stripped 0 bases from V and 2 bases from J, with 12 bases between. The CDR3 runs to 16 residues. Germline CDR1 and CDR2: SGHRS and YFSETQ.

The CDR3 nucleotides read TGTGCCAGCCGGTCTTACGGGGTCGTAGGTGGCTACACCTTC. Its translation is CASRSYGVVGGYTF. This chain connects TRBV5-5 to TRBJ1-2; D uncertain. V lost 7 bases to trimming and J lost 7 bases, with 20 bases between them. The CDR3 is 14 residues long. Germline CDR1 is SGHKS and CDR2 is YYEKEE (reference sequence).

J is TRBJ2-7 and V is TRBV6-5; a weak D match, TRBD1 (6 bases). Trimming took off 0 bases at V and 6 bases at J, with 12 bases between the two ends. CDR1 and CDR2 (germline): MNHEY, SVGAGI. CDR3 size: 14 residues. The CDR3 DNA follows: TGTGCCAGCAGTTACTCCTATCCCAGGGGCGAGCAGTACTTC. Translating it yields CASSYSYPRGEQYF.

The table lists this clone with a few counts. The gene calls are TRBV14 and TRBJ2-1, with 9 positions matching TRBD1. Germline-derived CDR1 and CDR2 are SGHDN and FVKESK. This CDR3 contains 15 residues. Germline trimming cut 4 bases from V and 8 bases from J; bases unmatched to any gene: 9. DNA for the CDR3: TGTGCCAGCAGCCTCACCGGGACAGGGCTTGATGAGCAGTTCTTC. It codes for CASSLTGTGLDEQFF. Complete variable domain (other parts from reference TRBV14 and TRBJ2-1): EAGVTQFPSHSVIEKGQTVTLRCDPISGHDNLYWYRRVMGKEIKFLLHFVKESKQDESGMPNNRFLAERTGGTYSTLKVQPAELEDSGVYFCASSLTGTGLDEQFFGPGTRLTVL.

The CDR3 reads CASTSRDRGEKLFF. Here the CDR3 DNA reads TGTGCCAGCACCTCACGGGACAGGGGGGAAAAACTGTTTTTT. The genes are TRBV6-5 and TRBJ1-4, with TRBD1 matching 11 bases. Germline V gives CDR1 MNHEY, CDR2 SVGAGI. Unmatched junction bases numbered 6, after V lost 7 bases and J lost 8 bases. This CDR3 is built from 14 residues.

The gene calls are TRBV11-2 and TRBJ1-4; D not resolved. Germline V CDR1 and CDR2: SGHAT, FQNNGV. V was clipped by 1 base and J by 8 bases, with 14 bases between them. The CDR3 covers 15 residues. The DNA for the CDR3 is TGTGCCAGCAGCTTAGGAGGCTCACTTGCCGAAAAACTGTTTTTT. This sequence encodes CASSLGGSLAEKLFF.

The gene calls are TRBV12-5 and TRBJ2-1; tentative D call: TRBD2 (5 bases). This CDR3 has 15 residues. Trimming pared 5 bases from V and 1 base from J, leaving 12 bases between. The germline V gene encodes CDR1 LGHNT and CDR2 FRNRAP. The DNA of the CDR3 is TGTGCTAGTGGTCTCCCACGAGGGTCCTACAATGAGCAGTTCTTC. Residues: CASGLPRGSYNEQFF. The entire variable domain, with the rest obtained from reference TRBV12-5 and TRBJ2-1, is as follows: DARVTQTPRHKVTEMGQEVTMRCQPILGHNTVFWYRQTMMQGLELLAYFRNRAPLDDSGMPKDRFSAEMPDATLATLKIQPSEPRDSAVYFCASGLPRGSYNEQFFGPGTRLTVL.

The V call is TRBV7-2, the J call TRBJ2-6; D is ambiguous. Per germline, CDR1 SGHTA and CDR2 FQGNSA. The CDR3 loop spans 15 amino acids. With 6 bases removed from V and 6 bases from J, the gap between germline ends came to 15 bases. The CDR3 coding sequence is TGTGCCAGCAGTAGATTTGCTACCAAGGCCAACGTCCTGACTTTC. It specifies CASSRFATKANVLTF.

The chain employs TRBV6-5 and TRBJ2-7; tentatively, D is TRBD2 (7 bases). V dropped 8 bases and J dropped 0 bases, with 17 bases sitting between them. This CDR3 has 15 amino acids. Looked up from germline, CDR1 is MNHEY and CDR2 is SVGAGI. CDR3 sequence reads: CASSNGGLNSYEQYF. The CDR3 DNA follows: TGTGCCAGCTCCAACGGGGGGCTCAACTCCTACGAGCAGTACTTC.

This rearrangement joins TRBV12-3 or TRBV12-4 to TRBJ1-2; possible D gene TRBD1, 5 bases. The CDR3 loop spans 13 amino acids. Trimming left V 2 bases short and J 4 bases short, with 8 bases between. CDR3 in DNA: TGTGCCAGCAGTTTAAGCACAGGCTATGGCTACACCTTC. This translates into CASSLSTGYGYTF.

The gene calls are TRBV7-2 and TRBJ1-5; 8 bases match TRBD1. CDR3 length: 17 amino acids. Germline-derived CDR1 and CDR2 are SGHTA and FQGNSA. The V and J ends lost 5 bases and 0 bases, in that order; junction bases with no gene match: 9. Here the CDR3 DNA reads TGTGCCAGCAGCGGCCAGGACAGGGTTGTTAGCAATCAGCCCCAGCATTTT. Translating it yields CASSGQDRVVSNQPQHF.